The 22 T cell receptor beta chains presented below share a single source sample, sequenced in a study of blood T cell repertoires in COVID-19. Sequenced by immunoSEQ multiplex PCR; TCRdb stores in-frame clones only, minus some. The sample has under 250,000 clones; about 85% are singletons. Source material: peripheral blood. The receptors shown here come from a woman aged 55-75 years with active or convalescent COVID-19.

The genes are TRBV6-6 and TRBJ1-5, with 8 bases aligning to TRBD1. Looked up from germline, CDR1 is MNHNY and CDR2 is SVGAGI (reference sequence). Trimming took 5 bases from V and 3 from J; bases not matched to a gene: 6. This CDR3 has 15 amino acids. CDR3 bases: TGTGCCAGCAGTGTGCCGGGACAGGACAATCAGCCCCAGCATTTT. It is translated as CASSVPGQDNQPQHF.

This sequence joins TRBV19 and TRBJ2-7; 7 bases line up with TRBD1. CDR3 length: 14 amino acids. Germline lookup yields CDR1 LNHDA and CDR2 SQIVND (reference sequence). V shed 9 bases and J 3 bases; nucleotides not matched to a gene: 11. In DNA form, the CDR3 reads TGTGCCAGCTCCCCGGGACAGAATAACTACGAGCAGTACTTC. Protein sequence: CASSPGQNNYEQYF.

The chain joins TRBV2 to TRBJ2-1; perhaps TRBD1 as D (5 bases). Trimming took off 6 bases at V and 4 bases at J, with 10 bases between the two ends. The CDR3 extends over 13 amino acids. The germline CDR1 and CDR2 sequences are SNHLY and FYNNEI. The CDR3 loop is CASRANRYNEQFF. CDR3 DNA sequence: TGTGCCAGCAGGGCAAACAGGTACAATGAGCAGTTCTTC.

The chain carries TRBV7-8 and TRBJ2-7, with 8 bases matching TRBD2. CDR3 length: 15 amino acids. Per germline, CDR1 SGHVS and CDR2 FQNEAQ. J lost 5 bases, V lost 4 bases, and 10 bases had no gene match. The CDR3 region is CASSSIAGSFDEQYF. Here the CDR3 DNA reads TGTGCCAGCAGCTCCATAGCGGGATCGTTCGACGAGCAGTACTTC.

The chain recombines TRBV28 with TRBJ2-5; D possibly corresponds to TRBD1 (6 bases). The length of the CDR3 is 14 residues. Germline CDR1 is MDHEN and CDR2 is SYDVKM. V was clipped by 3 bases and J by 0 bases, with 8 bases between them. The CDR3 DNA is TGTGCCAGCAGTTTCTGGGACAACCAAGAGACCCAGTACTTC. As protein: CASSFWDNQETQYF.

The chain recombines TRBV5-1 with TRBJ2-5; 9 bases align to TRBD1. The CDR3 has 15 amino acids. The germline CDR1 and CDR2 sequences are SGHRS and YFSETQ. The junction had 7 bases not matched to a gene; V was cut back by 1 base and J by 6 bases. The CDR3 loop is CASSLIQGASKTQYF. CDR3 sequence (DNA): TGCGCCAGCAGCTTGATACAGGGGGCGAGTAAGACCCAGTACTTC.

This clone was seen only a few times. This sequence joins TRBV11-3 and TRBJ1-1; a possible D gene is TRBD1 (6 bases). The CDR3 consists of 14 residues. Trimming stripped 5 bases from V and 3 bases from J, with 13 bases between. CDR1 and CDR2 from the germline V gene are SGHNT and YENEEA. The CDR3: CASSPTGPYTEAFF. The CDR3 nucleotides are TGTGCCAGCAGCCCCACAGGGCCATACACTGAAGCTTTCTTT.

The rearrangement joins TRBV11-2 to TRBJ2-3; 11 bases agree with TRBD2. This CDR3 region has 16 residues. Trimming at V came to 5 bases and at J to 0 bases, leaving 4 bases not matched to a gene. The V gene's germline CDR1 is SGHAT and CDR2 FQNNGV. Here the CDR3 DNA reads TGTGCCAGCAGCCATTTAGCGGGAGGGAGCACAGATACGCAGTATTTT. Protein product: CASSHLAGGSTDTQYF.

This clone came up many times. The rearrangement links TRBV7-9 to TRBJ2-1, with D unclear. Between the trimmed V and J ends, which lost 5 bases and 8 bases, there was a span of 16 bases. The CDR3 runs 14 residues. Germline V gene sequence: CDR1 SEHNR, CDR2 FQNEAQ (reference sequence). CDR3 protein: CASSAGFSIDEQFF. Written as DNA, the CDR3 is TGTGCCAGCAGCGCCGGGTTCTCTATCGATGAGCAGTTCTTC.

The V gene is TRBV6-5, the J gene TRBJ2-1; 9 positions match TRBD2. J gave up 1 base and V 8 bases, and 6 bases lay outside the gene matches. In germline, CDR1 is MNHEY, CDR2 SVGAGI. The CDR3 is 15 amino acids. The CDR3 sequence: CASLAGGSSYNEQFF. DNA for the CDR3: TGTGCCAGCTTGGCGGGAGGGTCTTCCTACAATGAGCAGTTCTTC.

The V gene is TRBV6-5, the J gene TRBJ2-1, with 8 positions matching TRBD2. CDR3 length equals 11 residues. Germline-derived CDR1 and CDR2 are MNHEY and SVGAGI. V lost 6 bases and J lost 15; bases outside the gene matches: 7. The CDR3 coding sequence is TGTGCCAGCAGGGGGACGGGAGGGACGTTCTTC. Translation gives CASRGTGGTFF.

In DNA form, the CDR3 reads TGTGCCAGCAGAAACCGGGACAGGGCGGTCGGGGAGCTGTTTTTT. Its protein is CASRNRDRAVGELFF. The V and J genes are TRBV11-3 and TRBJ2-2; 9 nucleotides agree with TRBD1. Germline V lookup: CDR1 SGHNT, CDR2 YENEEA. J was trimmed by 7 bases and V by 6 bases; bases with no gene match: 9. The CDR3 runs 15 residues.

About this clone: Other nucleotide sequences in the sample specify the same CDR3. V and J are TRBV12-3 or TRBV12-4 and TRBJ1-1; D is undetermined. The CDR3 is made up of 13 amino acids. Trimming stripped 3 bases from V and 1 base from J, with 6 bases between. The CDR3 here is CASSFNRNTEAFF. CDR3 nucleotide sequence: TGTGCCAGCAGTTTCAACAGGAACACTGAAGCTTTCTTT.

CDR3 sequence (DNA): TGTGCCAGCAGCTTAGTTGGCGGGGGGGCGGTCGCAGATACGCAGTATTTT. Residues: CASSLVGGGAVADTQYF. V usage is TRBV7-2 and J usage is TRBJ2-3; 9 bases are shared with TRBD2. Trimming took 1 base from V and 4 from J; bases not matched to a gene: 9. This CDR3 has 17 residues. Germline CDR1 SGHTA, CDR2 FQGNSA.

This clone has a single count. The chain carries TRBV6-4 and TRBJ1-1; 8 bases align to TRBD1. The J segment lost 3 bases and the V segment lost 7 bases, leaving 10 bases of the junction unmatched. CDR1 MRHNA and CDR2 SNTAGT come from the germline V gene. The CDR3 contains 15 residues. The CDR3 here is CASKPQTGVDTEAFF. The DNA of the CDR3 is TGTGCCAGCAAACCCCAGACAGGGGTTGACACTGAAGCTTTCTTT.

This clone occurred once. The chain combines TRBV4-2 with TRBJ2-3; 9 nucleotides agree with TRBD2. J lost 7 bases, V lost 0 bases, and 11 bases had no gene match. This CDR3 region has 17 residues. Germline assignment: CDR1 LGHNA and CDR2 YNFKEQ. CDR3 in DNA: TGTGCCAGCAGCCAAGAGGGTAGCGGGGGCCCCGAGTATACGCAGTATTTT. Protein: CASSQEGSGGPEYTQYF.

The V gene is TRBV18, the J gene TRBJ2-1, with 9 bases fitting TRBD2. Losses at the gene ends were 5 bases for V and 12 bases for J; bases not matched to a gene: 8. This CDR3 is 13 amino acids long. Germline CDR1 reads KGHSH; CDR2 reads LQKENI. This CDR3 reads CASSTLAGPVQFF. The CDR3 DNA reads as TGTGCCAGCTCAACCCTAGCGGGGCCTGTGCAGTTCTTC.

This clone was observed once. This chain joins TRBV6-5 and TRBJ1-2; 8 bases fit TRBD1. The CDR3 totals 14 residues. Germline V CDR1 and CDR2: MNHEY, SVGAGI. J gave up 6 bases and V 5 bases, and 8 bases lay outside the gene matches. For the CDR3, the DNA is TGTGCCAGCAGTATCGGACAGGGTAGAAATGGCTACACCTTC. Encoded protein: CASSIGQGRNGYTF.

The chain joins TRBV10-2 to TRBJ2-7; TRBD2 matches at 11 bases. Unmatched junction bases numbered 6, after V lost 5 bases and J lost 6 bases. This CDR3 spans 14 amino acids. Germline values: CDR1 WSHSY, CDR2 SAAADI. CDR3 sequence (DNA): TGCGCCAGCAGTTTAGCGGGGGGGCCAGCCGAGCAGTACGTC. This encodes CASSLAGGPAEQYV.

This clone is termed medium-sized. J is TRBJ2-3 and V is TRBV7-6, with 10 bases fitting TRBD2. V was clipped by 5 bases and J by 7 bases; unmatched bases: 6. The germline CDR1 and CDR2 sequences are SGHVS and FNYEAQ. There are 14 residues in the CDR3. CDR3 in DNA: TGTGCCAGCAGCGCCCTAGCGGGGGTGAATACGCAGTATTTT. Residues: CASSALAGVNTQYF.

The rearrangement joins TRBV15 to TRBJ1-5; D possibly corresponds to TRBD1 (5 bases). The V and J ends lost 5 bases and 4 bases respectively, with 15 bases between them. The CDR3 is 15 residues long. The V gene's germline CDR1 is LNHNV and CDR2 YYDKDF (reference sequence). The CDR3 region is CATSEHRTPNQPQHF. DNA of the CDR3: TGTGCCACCAGCGAACACCGGACACCGAATCAGCCCCAGCATTTT.

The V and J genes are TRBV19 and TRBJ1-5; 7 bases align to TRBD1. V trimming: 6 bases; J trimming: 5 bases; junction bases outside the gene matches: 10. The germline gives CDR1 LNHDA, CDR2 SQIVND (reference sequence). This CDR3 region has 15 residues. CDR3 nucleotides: TGTGCCAGTAGCCCTATCCGACAGGGAGATCAGCCCCAGCATTTT. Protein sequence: CASSPIRQGDQPQHF.